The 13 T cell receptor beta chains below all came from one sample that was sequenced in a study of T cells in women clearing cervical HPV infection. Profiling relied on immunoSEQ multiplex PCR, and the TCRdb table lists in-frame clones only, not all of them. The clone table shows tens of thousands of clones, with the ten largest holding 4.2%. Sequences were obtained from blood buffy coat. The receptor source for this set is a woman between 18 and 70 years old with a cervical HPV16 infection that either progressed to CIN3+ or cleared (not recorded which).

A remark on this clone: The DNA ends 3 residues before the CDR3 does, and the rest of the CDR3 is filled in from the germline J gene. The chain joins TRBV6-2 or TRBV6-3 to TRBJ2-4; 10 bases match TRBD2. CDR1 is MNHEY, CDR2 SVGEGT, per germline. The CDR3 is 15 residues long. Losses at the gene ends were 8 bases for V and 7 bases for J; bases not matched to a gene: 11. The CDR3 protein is CASATRLAGVNIQYF. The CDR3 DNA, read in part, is TGTGCCAGCGCCACCCGGCTAGCGGGAGTGAACATT.

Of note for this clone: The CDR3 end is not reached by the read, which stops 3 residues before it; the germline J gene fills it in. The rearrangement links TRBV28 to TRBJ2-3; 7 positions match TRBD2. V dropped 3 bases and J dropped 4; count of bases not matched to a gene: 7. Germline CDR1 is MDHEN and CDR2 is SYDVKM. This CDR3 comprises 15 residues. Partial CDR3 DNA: TGTGCCAGCAGTTTGAGGGGACTACAATCAGATACG. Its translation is CASSLRGLQSDT. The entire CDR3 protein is CASSLRGLQSDTQYF.

The CDR3 bases that were read are TGCAGTGCTAGAGGAGGGGCCGAGACTGAA. This translates into CSARGGAETE. The full CDR3 reads CSARGGAETEAFF. The chain employs TRBV20-1 and TRBJ1-1; maybe TRBD1 (5 bases). The read terminates 3 residues ahead of where the CDR3 ends, so the germline J gene completes it. Germline loops: CDR1 DFQATT, CDR2 SNEGSKA (reference sequence). V lost 1 base and J 5 bases, leaving 11 bases between the germline ends. The CDR3 totals 13 residues.

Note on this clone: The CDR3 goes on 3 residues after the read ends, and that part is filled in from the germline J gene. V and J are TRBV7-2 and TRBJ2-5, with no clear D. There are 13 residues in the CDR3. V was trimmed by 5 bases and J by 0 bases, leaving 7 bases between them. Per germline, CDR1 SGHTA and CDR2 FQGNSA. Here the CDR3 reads CASSPDYQETQYF. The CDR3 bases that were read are TGTGCCAGCAGCCCCGACTACCAAGAGACC.

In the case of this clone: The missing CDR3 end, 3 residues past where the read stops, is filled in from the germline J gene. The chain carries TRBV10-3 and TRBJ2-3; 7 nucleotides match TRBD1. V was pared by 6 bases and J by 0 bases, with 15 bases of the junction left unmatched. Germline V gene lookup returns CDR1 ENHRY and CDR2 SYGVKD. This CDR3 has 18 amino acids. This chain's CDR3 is CAISRTGVQTGSTDTQYF. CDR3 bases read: TGTGCCATCAGCCGAACAGGGGTTCAGACCGGGAGCACAGATACG.

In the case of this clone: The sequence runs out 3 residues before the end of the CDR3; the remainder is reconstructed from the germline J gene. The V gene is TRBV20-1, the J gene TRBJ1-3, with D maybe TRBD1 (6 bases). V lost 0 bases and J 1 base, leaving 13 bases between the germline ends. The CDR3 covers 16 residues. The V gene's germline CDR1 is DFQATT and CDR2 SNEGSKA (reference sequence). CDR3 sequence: CSARDKGRGSGNTIYF. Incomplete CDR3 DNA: TGCAGTGCTAGAGATAAGGGCAGGGGTTCTGGAAACACC.

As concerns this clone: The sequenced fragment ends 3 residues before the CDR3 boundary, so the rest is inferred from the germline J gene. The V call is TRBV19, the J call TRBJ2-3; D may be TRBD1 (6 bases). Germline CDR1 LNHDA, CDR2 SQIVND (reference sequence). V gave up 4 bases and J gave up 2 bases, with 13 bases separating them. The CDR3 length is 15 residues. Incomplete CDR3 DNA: TGTGCCAGTAGTAGGGACACCTCCTCCACAGATACG. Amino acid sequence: CASSRDTSSTDT. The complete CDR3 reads CASSRDTSSTDTQYF.

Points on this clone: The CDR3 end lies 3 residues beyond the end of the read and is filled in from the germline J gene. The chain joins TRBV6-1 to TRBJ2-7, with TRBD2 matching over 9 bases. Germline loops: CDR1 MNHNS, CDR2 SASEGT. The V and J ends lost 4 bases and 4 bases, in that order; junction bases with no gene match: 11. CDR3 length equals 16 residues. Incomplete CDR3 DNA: TGTGCCAGCAGTGGGGGAATGGCGGGGGGGATATACGAG. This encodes CASSGGMAGGIYE. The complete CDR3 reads CASSGGMAGGIYEQYF.

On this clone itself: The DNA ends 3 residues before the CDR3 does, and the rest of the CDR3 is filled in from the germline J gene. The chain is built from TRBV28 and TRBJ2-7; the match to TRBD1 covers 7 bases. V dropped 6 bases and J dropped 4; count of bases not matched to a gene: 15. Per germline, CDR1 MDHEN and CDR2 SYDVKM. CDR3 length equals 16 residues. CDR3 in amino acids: CASSLHRGSGGYEQYF. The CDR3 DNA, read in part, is TGTGCCAGCAGCCTCCACAGGGGCAGTGGGGGATACGAG.

The CDR3 protein is CASTTIGINQPQHF. The DNA read from the CDR3 is TGTGCCAGCACCACTATAGGAATTAATCAGCCC. The rearrangement uses TRBV28 and TRBJ1-5; D gene uncertain. From the germline J gene comes the end of the CDR3, since the read stops 3 residues before it. The CDR3 runs 14 residues. V lost 7 bases and J lost 4, with 14 bases in between. Germline CDR1 reads MDHEN; CDR2 reads SYDVKM.

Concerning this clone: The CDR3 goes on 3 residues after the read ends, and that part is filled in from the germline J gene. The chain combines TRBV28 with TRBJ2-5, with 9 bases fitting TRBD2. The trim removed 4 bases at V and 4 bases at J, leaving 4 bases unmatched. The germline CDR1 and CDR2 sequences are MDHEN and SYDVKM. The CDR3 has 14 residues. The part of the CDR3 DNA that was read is TGTGCCAGCAGTTCGATAGCGGGAGCAGAGACC. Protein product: CASSSIAGAET. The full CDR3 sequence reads CASSSIAGAETQYF.

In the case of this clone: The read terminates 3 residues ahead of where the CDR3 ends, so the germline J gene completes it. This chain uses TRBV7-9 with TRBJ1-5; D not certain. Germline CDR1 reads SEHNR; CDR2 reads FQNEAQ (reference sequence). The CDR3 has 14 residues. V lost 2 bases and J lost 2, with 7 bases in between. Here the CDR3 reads CASSLMAGNQPQHF. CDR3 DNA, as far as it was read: TGTGCCAGCAGCTTAATGGCCGGCAATCAGCCC.

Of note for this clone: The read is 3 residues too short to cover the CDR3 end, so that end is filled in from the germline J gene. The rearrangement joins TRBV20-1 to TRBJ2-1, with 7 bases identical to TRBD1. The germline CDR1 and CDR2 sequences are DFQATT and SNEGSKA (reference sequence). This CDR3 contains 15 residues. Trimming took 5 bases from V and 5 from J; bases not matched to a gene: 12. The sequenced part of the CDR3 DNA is TGCAGTGCTCCCTTTCCGGGACAGAGGGACAATGAG. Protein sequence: CSAPFPGQRDNE. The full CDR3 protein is CSAPFPGQRDNEQFF.